This T cell receptor (beta chain) was observed in a study of cytomegalovirus exposure and HLA in healthy donors. The CDR3 totals 14 residues. Trimming pared 3 bases from V and 5 bases from J, leaving 12 bases between. CDR1 is SGHDT and CDR2 is YYEEEE in the germline V gene. Details on this clone: Antigen specificity is unknown. The same CDR3 arises from other DNA sequences in this sample as well.

The study, taken as a whole, reports: Previously analyzed data showed that most TCR beta V segments were productive at a frequency of about 90% or about 30%. Available immune exposure information was restricted to CMV serostatus only.

PCR amplification relied on 60 Vbeta primers (plus 13 Jbeta primers). The protocol was immunoSEQ multiplex PCR, while the TCRdb copy is restricted to in-frame clones and leaves out a portion. The sample carries roughly 240,000 clones, around four fifths recorded once. This clonotype was obtained from a boy younger than 18 in good health and CMV-seronegative. The V gene is TRBV5-6, the J gene TRBJ2-1, with D possibly being TRBD1 (5 bases). Input material: PBMCs. CDR3 in DNA: TGTGCCAGCAGCTACCCAACAGGCAACAATGAGCAGTTCTTC. Protein: CASSYPTGNNEQFF.